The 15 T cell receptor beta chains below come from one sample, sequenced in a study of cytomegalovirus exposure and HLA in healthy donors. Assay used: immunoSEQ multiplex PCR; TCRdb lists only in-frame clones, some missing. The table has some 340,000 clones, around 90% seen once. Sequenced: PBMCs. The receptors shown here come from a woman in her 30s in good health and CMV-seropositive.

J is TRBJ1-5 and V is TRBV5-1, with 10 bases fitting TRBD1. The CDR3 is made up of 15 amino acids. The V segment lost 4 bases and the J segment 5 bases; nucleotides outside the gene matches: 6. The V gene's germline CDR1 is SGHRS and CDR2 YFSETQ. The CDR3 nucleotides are TGCGCCAGCAGCACGACAGGGGGCAGGGATCAGCCCCAGCATTTT. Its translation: CASSTTGGRDQPQHF.

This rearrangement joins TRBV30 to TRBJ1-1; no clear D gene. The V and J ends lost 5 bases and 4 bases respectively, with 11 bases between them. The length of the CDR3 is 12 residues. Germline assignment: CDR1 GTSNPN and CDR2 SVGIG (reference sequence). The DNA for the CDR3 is TGTGCCTGGGAGATCACGGGCACTGAAGCTTTCTTT. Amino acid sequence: CAWEITGTEAFF.

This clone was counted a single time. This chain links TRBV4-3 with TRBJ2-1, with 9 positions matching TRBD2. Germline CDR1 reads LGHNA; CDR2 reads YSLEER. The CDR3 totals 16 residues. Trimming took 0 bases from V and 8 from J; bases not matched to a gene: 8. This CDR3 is CASSQDRGGGAHEQFF. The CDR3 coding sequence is TGCGCCAGCAGCCAAGATCGCGGCGGGGGGGCCCATGAGCAGTTCTTC.

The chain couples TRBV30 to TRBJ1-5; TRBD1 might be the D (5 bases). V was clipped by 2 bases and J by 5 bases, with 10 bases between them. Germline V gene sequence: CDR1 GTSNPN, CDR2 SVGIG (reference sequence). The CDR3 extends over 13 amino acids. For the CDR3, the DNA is TGTGCCTGGAGTCGGGGGGGAGATCAGCCCCAGCATTTT. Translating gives CAWSRGGDQPQHF.

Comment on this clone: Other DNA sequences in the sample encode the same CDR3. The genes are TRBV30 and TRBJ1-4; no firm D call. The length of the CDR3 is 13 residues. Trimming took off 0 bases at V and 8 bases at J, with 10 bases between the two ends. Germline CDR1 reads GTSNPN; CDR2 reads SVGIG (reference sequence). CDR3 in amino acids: CAWSVAGGEKLFF. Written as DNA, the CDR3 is TGTGCCTGGAGTGTAGCTGGTGGAGAAAAACTGTTTTTT.

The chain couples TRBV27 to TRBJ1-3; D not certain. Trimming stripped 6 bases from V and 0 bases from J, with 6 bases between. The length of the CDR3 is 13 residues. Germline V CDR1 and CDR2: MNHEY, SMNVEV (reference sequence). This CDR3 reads CASRAASGNTIYF. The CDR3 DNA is TGTGCCAGCAGAGCCGCCTCTGGAAACACCATATATTTT.

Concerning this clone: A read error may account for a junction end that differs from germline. CDR3 in amino acids: CASRHRRDSNPPQHF. DNA for the CDR3: TGTGCCAGCAGACACCGACGAGATAGCAATCCGCCCCAGCATTTT. The chain uses TRBV28 and TRBJ1-5; no clear D. CDR3 length equals 15 residues. Per the germline V gene, CDR1 is MDHEN and CDR2 is SYDVKM.

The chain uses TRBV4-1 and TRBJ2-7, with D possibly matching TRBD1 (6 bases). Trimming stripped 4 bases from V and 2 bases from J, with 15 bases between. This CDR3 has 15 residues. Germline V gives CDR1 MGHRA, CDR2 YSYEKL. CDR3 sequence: CASSPPGTNTYEQYF. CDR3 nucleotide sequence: TGCGCCAGCAGCCCTCCCGGGACAAACACCTACGAGCAGTACTTC.

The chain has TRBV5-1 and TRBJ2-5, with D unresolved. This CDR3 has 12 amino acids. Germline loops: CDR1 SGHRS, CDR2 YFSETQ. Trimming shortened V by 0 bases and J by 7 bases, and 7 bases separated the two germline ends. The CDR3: CASSLGPGTQYF. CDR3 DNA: TGCGCCAGCAGCTTGGGCCCCGGGACCCAGTACTTC.

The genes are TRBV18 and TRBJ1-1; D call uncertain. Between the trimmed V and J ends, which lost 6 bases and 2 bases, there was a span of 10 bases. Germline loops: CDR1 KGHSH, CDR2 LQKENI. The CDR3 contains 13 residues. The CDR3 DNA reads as TGTGCCAGCTCCCCGGGTGGCAACACTGAAGCTTTCTTT. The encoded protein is CASSPGGNTEAFF.

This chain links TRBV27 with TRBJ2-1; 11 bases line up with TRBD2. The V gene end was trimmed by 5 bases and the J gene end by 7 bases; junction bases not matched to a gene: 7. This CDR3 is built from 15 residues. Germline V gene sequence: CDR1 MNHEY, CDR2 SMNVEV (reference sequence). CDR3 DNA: TGTGCCAGCAGTACTCCGGGACTAGCGGCAAATGAGCAGTTCTTC. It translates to CASSTPGLAANEQFF.

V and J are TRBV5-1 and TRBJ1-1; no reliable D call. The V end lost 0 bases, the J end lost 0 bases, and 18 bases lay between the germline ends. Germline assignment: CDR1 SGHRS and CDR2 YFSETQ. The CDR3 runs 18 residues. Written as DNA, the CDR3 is TGCGCCAGCAGCTTGGATAGTCCGGGGTTGGGTATGAACACTGAAGCTTTCTTT. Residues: CASSLDSPGLGMNTEAFF.

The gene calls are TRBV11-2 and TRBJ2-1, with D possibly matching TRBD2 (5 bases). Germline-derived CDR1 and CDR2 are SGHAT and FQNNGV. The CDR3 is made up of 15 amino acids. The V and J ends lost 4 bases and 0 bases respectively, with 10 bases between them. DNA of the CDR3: TGTGCCAGCAGCTCCCAGCGGAACTCCTACAATGAGCAGTTCTTC. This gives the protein CASSSQRNSYNEQFF.

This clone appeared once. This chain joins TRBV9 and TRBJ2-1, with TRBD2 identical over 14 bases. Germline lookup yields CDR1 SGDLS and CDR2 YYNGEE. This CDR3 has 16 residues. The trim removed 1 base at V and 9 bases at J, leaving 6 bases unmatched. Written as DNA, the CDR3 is TGTGCCAGCAGCGTAACGGGACTAGCGGGAGCCTTTGAGCAGTTCTTC. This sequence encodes CASSVTGLAGAFEQFF.

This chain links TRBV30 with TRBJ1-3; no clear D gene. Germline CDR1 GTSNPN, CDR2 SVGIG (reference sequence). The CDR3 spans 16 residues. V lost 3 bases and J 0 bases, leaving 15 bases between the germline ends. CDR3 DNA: TGTGCCTGGAGCCTGGGAGGCCCAAGCTCTGGAAACACCATATATTTT. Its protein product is CAWSLGGPSSGNTIYF.